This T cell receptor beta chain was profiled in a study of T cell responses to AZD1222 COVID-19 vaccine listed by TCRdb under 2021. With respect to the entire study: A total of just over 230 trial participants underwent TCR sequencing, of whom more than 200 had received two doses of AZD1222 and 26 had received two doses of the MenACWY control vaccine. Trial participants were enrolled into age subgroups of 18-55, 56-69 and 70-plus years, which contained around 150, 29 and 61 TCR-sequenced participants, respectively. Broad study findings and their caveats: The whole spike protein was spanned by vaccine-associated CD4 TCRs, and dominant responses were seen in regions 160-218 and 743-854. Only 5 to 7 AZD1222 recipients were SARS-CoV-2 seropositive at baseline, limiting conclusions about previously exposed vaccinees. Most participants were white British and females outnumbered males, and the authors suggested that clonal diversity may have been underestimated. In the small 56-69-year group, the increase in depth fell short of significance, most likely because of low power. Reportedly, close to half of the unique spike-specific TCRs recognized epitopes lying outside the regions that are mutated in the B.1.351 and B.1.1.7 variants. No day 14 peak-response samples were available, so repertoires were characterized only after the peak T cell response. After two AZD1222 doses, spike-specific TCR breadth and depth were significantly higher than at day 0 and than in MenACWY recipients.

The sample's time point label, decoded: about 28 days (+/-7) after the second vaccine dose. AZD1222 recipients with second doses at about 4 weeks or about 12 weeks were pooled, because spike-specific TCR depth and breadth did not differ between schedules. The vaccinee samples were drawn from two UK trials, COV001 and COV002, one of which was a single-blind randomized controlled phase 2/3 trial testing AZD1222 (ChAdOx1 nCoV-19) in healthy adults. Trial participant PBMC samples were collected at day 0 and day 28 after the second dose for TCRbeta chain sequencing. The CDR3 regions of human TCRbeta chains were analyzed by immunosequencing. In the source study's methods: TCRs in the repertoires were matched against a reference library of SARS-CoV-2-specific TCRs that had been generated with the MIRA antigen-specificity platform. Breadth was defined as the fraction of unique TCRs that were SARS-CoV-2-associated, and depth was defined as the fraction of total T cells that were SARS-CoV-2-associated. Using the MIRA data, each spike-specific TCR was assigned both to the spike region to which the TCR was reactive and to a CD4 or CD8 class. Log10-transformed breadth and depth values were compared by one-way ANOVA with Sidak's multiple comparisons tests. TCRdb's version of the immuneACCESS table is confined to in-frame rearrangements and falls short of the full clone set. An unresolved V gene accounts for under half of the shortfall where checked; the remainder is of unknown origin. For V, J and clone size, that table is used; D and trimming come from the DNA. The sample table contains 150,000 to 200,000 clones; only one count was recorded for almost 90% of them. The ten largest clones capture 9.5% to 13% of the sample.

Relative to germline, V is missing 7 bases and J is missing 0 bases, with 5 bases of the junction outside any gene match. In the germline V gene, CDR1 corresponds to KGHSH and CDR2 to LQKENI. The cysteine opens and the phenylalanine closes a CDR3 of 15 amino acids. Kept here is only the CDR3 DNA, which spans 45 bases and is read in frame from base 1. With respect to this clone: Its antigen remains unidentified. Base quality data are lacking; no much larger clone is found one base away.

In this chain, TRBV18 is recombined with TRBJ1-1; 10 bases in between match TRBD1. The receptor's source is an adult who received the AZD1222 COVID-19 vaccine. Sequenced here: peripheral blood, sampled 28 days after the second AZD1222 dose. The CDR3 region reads CASFPGQGMNTEAFF. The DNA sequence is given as TGTGCCAGCTTCCCGGGACAGGGGATGAACACTGAAGCTTTCTTT.